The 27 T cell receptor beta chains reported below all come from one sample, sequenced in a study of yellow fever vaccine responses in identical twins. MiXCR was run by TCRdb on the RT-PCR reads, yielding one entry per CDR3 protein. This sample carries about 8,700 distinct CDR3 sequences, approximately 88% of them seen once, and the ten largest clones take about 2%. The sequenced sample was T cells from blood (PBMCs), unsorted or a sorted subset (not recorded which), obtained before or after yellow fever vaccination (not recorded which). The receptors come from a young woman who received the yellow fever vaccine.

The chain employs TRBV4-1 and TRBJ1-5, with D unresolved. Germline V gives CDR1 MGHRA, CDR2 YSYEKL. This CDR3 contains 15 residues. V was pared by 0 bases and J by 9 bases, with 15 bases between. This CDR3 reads CASSQDSQALRPQHF. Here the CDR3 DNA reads TGCGCCAGCAGCCAAGATTCGCAGGCCTTGAGGCCCCAGCATTTT.

In DNA form, the CDR3 reads TGTGCCAGCTCACCATTCAGCGGGAGGGTGTACAATGAGCAGTTCTTC. Its protein is CASSPFSGRVYNEQFF. V usage is TRBV18 and J usage is TRBJ2-1; 10 bases are a match to TRBD2. V trimming: 2 bases; J trimming: 4 bases; junction bases outside the gene matches: 5. This CDR3 contains 16 residues. Looked up from germline, CDR1 is KGHSH and CDR2 is LQKENI.

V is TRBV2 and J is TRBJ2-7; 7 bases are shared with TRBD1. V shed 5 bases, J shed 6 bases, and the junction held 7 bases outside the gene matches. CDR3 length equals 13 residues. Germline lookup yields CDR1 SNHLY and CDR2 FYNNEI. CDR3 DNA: TGTGCCAGCAGTCCCGGGACAGTGGGCGAGCAGTACTTC. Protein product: CASSPGTVGEQYF.

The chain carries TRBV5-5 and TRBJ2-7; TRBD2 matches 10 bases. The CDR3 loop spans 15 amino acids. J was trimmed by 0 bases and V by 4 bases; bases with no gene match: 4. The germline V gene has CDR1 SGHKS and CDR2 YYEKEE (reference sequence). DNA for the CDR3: TGTGCCAGCAGCCTCGGACTAGCGGACTCCTACGAGCAGTACTTC. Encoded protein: CASSLGLADSYEQYF.

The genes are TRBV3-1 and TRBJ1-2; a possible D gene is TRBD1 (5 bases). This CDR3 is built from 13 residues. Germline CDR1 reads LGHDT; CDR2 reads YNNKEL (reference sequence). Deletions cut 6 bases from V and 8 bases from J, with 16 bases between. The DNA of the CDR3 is TGTGCCAGCAGTCAGTACCAGGGTAGCGGCTACACCTTC. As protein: CASSQYQGSGYTF.

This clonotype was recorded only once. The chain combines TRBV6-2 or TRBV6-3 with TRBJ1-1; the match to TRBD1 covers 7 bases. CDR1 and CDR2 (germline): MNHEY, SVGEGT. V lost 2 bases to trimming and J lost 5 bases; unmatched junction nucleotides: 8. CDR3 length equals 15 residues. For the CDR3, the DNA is TGTGCCAGCAGTTACCGCGGGACAGAGGGAACTGAAGCTTTCTTT. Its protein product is CASSYRGTEGTEAFF.

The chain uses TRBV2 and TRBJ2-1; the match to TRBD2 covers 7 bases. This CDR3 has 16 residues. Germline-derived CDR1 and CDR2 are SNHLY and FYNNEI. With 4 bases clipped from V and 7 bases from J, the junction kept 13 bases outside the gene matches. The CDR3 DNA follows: TGTGCCAGCAGTGGTGAAGGACTAGTACGTGTGAATGAGCAGTTCTTC. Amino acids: CASSGEGLVRVNEQFF.

The CDR3 loop reads CASSQDLHGQETQYF. CDR3 coding DNA: TGTGCCAGCAGCCAAGATCTCCACGGGCAAGAGACCCAGTACTTC. The gene calls are TRBV4-2 and TRBJ2-5; D remains ambiguous. V was cut by 0 bases and J by 2 bases, with 10 bases left in between. The CDR3 has 15 residues. CDR1 and CDR2 from the germline V gene are LGHNA and YNFKEQ.

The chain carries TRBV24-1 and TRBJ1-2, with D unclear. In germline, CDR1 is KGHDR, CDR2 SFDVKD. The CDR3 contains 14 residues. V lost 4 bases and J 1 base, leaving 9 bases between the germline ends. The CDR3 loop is CATSDSQLNYGYTF. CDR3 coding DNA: TGTGCCACCAGTGACTCCCAGCTTAACTATGGCTACACCTTC.

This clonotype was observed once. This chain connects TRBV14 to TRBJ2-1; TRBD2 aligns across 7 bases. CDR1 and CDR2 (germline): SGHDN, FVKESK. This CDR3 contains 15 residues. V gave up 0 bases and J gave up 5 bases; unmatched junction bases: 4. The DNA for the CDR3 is TGTGCCAGCAGCCAAGACTTCCTAGCGGACAATGAGCAGTTCTTC. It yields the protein CASSQDFLADNEQFF.

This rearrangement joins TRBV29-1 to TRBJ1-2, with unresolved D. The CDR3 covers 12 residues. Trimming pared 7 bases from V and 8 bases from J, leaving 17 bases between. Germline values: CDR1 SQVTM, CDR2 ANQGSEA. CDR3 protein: CSGRSQDSGYTF. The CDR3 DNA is TGCAGCGGCCGGTCTCAGGACTCCGGCTACACCTTC.

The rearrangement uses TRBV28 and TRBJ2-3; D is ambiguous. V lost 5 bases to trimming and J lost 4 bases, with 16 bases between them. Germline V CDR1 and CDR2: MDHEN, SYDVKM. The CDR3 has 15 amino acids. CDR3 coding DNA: TGTGCCAGCAGTGGACCGGGCCGTGGGGCAGATACGCAGTATTTT. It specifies CASSGPGRGADTQYF.

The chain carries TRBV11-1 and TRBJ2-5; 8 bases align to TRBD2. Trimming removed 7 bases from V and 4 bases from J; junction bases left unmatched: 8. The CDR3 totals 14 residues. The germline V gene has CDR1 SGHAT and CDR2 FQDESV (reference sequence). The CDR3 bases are TGTGCCAGCACTAAGCGGGAGCGTCTAGAGACCCAGTACTTC. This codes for CASTKRERLETQYF.

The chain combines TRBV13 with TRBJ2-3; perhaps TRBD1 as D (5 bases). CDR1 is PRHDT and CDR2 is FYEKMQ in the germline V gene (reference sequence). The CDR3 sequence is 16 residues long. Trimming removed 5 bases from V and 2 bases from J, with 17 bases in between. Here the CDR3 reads CASSRLGGANTDTQYF. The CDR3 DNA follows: TGTGCCAGCAGCCGACTTGGTGGGGCTAACACAGATACGCAGTATTTT.

CDR3 nucleotides: TGTGCCACCAGCAGATCCGGGACAGGAAGAAATCAGCCCCAGCATTTT. This sequence encodes CATSRSGTGRNQPQHF. This rearrangement joins TRBV15 to TRBJ1-5, with 8 nucleotides matching TRBD1. This CDR3 has 16 residues. Looked up from germline, CDR1 is LNHNV and CDR2 is YYDKDF (reference sequence). The V gene end was trimmed by 2 bases and the J gene end by 4 bases; junction bases not matched to a gene: 7.

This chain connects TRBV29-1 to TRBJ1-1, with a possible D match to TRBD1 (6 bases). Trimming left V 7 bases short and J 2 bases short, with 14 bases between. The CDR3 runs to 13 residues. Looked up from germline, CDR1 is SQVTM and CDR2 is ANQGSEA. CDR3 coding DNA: TGCAGCGCCCAGACAGGCTCAAACACTGAAGCTTTCTTT. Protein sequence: CSAQTGSNTEAFF.

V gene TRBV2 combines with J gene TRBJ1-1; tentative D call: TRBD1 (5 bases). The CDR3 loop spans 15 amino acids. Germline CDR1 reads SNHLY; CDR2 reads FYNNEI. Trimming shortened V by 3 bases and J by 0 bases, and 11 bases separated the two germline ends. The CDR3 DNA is TGTGCCAGCAGTGACAGGGAGAGAATGAACACTGAAGCTTTCTTT. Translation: CASSDRERMNTEAFF.

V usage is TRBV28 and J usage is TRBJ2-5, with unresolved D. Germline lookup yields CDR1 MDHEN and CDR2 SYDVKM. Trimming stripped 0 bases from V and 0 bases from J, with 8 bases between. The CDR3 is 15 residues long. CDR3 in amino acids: CASSLWGIDQETQYF. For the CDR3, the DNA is TGTGCCAGCAGTTTATGGGGGATCGACCAAGAGACCCAGTACTTC.

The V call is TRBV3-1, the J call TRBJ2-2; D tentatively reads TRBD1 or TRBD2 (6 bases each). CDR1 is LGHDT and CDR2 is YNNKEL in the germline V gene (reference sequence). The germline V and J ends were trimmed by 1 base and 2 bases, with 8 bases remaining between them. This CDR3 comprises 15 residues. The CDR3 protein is CASSQAGANTGELFF. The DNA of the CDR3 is TGTGCCAGCAGCCAAGCGGGGGCCAACACCGGGGAGCTGTTTTTT. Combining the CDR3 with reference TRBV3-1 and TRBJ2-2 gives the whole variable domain DTAVSQTPKYLVTQMGNDKSIKCEQNLGHDTMYWYKQDSKKFLKIMFSYNNKELIINETVPNRFSPKSPDKAHLNLHINSLELGDSAVYFCASSQAGANTGELFFGEGSRLTVL.

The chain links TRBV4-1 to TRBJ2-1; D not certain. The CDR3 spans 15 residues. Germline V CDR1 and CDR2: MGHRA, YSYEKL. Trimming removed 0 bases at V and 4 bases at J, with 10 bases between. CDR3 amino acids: CASSQEDSPYNEQFF. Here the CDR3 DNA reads TGCGCCAGCAGCCAAGAAGATTCACCGTACAATGAGCAGTTCTTC.

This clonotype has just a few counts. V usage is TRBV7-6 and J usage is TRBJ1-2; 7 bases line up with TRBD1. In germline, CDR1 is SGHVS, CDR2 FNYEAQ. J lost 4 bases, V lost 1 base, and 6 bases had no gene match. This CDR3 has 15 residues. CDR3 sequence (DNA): TGTGCCAGCAGCTTAGGACAGGGAGGTCGCTATGGCTACACCTTC. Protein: CASSLGQGGRYGYTF.

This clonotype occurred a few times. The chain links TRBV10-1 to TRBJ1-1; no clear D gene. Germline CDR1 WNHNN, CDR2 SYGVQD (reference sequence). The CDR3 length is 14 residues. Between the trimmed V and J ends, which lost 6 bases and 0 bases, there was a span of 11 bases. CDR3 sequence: CASRVGGMNTEAFF. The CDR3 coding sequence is TGCGCCAGCAGGGTAGGCGGAATGAACACTGAAGCTTTCTTT.

The CDR3 region has the DNA TGTGCCAGCAGCTTAGTTACAACAGCCCCAACTAATGAAAAACTGTTTTTT. Protein sequence: CASSLVTTAPTNEKLFF. The chain joins TRBV11-1 to TRBJ1-4; D is unclear. Germline values: CDR1 SGHAT, CDR2 FQDESV (reference sequence). V dropped 1 base and J dropped 0 bases, with 12 bases sitting between them. The CDR3 is made up of 17 amino acids.

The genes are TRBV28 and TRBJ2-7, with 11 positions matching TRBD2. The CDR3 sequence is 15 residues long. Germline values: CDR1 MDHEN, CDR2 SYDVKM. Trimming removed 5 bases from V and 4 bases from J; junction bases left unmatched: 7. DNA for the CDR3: TGTGCCAGCAGTCCGGGACTAGCGGCTCGATACGAGCAGTACTTC. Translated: CASSPGLAARYEQYF.

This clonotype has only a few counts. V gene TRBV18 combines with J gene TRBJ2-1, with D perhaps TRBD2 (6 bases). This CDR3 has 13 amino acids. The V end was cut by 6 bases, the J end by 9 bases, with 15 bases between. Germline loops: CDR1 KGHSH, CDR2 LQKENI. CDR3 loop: CASSRDVAIEQFF. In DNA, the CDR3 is TGTGCCAGCTCGCGGGACGTCGCCATTGAGCAGTTCTTC. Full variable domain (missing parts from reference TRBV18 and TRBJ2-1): NAGVMQNPRHLVRRRGQEARLRCSPMKGHSHVYWYRQLPEEGLKFMVYLQKENIIDESGMPKERFSAEFPKEGPSILRIQQVVRGDSAAYFCASSRDVAIEQFFGPGTRLTVL.

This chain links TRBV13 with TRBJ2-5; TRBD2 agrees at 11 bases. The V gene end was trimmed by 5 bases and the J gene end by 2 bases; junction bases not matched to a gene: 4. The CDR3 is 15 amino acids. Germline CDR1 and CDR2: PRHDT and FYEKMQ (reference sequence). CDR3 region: CASSQTSGAQETQYF. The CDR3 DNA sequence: TGTGCCAGCAGCCAGACTAGCGGGGCGCAAGAGACCCAGTACTTC. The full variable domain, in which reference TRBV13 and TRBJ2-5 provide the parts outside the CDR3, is AAGVIQSPRHLIKEKRETATLKCYPIPRHDTVYWYQQGPGQDPQFLISFYEKMQSDKGSIPDRFSAQQFSDYHSELNMSSLELGDSALYFCASSQTSGAQETQYFGPGTRLLVL.

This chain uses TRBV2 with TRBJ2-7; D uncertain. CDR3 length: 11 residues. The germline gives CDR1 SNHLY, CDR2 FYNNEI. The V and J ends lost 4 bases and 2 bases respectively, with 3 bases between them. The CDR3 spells CASSAAYEQYF. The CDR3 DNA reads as TGTGCCAGCAGTGCCGCCTACGAGCAGTACTTC. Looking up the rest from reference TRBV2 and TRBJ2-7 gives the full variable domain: EPEVTQTPSHQVTQMGQEVILRCVPISNHLYFYWYRQILGQKVEFLVSFYNNEISEKSEIFDDQFSVERPDGSNFTLKIRSTKLEDSAMYFCASSAAYEQYFGPGTRLTVT.